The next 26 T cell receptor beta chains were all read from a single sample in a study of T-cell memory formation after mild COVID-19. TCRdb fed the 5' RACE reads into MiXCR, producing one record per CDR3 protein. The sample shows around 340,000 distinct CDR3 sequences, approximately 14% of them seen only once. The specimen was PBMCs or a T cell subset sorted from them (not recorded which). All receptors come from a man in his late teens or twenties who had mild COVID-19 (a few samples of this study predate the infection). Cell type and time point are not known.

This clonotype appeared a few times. CDR3 in amino acids: CASSLGGPGYNEQFF. DNA of the CDR3: TGTGCCAGCAGCTTAGGGGGGCCCGGCTACAATGAGCAGTTCTTC. This chain uses TRBV7-9 with TRBJ2-1; tentative D call: TRBD1 (6 bases). Per the germline V gene, CDR1 is SEHNR and CDR2 is FQNEAQ (reference sequence). The V end was cut by 1 base, the J end by 3 bases, with 10 bases between. The CDR3 runs 15 residues.

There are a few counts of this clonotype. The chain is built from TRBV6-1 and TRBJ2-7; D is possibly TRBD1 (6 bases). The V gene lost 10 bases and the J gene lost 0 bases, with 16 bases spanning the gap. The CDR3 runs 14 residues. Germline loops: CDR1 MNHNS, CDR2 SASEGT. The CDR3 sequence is CATLLGGASYEQYF. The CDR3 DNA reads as TGTGCCACCTTACTTGGGGGCGCCTCCTACGAGCAGTACTTC.

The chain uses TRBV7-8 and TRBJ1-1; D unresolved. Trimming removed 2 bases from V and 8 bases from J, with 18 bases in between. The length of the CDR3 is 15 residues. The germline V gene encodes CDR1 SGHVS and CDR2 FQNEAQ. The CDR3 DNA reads TGTGCCAGCAGCTTAAATCTCTCCTCAAAAAGGGAAGCTTTCTTT. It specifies CASSLNLSSKREAFF.

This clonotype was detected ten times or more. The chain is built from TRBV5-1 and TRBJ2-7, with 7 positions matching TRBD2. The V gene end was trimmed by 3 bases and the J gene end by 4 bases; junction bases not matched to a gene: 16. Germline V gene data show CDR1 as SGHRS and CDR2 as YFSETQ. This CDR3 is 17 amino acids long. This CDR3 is CASSSQGGSRVAYEQYF. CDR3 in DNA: TGCGCCAGCAGCTCCCAGGGAGGGAGCAGGGTGGCTTACGAGCAGTACTTC. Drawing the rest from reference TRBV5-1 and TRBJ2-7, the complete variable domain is KAGVTQTPRYLIKTRGQQVTLSCSPISGHRSVSWYQQTPGQGLQFLFEYFSETQRNKGNFPGRFSGRQFSNSRSEMNVSTLELGDSALYLCASSSQGGSRVAYEQYFGPGTRLTVT.

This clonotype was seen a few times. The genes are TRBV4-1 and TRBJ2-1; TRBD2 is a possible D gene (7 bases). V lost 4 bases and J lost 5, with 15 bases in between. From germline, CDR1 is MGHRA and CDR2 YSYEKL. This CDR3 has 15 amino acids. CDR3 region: CASSPRGGGDNEQFF. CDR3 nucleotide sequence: TGCGCCAGCAGCCCGAGAGGGGGGGGCGACAATGAGCAGTTCTTC.

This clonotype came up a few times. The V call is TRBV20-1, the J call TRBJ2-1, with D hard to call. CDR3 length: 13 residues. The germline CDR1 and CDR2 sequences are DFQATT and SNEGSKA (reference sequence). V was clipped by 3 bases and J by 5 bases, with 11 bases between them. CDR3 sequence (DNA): TGCAGTGCTAGCTTGGTGGCTCACAATGAGCAGTTCTTC. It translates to CSASLVAHNEQFF.

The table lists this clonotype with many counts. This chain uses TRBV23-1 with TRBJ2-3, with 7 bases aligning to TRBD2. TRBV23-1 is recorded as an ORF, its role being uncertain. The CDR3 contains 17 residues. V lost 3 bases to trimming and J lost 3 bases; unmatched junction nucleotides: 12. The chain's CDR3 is CASSHVGRGRRTDTQYF. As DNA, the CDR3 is TGCGCCAGCAGTCACGTTGGGAGGGGCAGGAGGACAGATACGCAGTATTTT.

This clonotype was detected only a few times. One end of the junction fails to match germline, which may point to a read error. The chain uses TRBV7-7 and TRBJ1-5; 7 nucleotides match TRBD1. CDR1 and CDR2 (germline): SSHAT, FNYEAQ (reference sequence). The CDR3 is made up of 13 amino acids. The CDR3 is CASSADRSQPQHF. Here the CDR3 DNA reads TGTGCTAGCAGCGCGGACAGGAGTCAGCCCCAGCATTTT. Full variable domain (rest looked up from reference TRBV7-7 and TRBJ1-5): GAGVSQSPRYKVTKRGQDVTLRCDPISSHATLYWYQQALGQGPEFLTYFNYEAQPDKSGLPSDRFSAERPEGSISTLTIQRTEQRDSAMYRCASSADRSQPQHFGDGTRLSIL.

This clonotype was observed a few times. CDR3 loop: CASSFNGGTDTQYF. The CDR3 DNA reads as TGTGCCAGCAGTTTCAACGGGGGGACAGATACGCAGTATTTT. V gene TRBV27 combines with J gene TRBJ2-3; 7 bases fit TRBD2. The CDR3 totals 14 residues. Germline lookup yields CDR1 MNHEY and CDR2 SMNVEV (reference sequence). J was trimmed by 3 bases and V by 3 bases; bases with no gene match: 3.

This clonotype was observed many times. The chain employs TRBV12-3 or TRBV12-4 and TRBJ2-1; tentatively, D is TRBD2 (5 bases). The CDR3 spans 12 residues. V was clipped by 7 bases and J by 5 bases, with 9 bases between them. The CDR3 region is CASKTSNNEQFF. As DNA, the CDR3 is TGTGCCAGCAAAACTAGTAACAATGAGCAGTTCTTC.

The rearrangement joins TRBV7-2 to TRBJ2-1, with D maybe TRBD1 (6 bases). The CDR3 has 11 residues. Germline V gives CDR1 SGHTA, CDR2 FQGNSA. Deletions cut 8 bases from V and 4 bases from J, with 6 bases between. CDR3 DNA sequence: TGTGCCAGCCAGGGGTACAATGAGCAGTTCTTC. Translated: CASQGYNEQFF.

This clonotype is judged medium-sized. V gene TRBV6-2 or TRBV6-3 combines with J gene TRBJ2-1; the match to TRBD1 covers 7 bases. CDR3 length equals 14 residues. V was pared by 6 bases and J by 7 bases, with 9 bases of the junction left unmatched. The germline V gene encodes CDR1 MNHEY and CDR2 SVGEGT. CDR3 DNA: TGTGCCAGCAGGGTGGGGACAGTGGGGAATGAGCAGTTCTTC. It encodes CASRVGTVGNEQFF.

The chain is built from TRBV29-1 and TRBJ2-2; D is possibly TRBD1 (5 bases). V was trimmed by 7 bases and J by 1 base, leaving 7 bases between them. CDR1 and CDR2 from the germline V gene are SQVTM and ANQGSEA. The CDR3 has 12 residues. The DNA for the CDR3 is TGCAGCGCCGGACAGAACACCGGGGAGCTGTTTTTT. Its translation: CSAGQNTGELFF.

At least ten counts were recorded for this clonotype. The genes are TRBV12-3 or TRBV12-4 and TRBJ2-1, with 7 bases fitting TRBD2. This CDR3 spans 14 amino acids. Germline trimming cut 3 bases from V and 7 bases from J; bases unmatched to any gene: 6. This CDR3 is CASSFYGLGNEQFF. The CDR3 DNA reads TGTGCCAGCAGTTTTTATGGACTAGGGAATGAGCAGTTCTTC.

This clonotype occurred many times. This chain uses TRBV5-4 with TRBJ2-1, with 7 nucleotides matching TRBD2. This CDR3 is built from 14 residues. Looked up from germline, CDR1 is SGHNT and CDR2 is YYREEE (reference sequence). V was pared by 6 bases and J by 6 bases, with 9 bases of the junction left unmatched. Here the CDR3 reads CASNSAGVFNEQFF. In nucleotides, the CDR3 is TGTGCCAGCAACTCTGCGGGGGTCTTCAATGAGCAGTTCTTC.

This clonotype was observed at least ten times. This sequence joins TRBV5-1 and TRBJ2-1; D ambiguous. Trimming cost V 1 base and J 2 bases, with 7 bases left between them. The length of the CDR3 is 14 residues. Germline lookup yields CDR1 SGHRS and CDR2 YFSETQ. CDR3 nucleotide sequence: TGCGCCAGCAGCTTGTCGGTAACCTACAATGAGCAGTTCTTC. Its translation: CASSLSVTYNEQFF.

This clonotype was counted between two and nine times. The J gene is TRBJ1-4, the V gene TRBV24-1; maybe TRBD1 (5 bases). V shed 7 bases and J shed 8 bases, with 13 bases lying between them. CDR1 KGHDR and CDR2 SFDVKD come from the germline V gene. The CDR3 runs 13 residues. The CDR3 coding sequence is TGTGCCACCAGCACGGGGCTTGAAGAAAAACTGTTTTTT. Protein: CATSTGLEEKLFF.

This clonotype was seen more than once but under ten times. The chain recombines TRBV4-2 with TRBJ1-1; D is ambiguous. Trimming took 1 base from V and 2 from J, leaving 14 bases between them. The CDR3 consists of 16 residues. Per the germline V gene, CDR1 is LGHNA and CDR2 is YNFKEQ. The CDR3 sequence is CASSQGAARANTEAFF. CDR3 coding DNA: TGTGCCAGCAGCCAAGGCGCAGCGCGGGCCAACACTGAAGCTTTCTTT.

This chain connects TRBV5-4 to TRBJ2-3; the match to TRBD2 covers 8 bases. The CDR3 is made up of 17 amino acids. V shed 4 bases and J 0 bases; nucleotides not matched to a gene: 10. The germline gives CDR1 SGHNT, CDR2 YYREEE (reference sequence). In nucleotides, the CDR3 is TGTGCCAGCAGCCCCCGGACTAGCCCGACTAGCACAGATACGCAGTATTTT. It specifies CASSPRTSPTSTDTQYF.

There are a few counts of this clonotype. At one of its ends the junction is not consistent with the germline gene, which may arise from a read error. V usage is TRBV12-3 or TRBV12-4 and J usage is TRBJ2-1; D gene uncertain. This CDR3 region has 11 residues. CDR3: CATSRHSQAIF. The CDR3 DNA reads TGTGCCACCTCACGACACTCCCAGGCGATCTTC.

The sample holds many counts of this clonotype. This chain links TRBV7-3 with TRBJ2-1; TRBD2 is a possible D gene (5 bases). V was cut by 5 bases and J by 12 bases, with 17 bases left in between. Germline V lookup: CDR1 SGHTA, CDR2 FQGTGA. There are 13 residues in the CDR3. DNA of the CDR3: TGTGCCAGCAGCGCCGGACCCCTACGGGGGCAGTTCTTC. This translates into CASSAGPLRGQFF.

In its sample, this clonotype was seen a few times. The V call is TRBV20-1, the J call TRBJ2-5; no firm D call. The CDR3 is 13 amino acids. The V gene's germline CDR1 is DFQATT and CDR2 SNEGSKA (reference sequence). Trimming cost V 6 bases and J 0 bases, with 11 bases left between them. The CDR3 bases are TGCAGTGCCAGTGAGCGCTACCAAGAGACCCAGTACTTC. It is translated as CSASERYQETQYF.

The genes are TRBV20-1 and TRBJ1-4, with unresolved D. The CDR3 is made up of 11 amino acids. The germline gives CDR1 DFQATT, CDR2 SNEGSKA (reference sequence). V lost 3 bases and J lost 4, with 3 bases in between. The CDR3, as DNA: TGCAGTGCTAGGAATAATGAAAAACTGTTTTTT. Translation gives CSARNNEKLFF.

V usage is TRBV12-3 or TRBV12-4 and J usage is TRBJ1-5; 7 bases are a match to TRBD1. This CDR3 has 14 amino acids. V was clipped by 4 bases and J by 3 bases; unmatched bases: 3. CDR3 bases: TGTGCCAGCAGTTCGACAGGGAACAATCAGCCCCAGCATTTT. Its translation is CASSSTGNNQPQHF.

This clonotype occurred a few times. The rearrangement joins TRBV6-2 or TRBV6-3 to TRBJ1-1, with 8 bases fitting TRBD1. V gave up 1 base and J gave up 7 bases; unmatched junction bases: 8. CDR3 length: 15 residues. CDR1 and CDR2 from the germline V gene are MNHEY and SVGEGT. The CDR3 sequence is CASSYYDIQGGEAFF. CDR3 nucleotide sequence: TGTGCCAGCAGTTACTACGACATACAGGGGGGTGAAGCTTTCTTT.

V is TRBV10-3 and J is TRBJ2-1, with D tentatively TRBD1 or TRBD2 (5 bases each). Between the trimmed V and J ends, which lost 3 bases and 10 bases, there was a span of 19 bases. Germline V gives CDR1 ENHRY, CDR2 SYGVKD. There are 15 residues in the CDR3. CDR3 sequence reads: CAISDRRDGLSEQFF. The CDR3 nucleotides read TGTGCCATCAGTGACCGCCGGGACGGGTTGTCGGAGCAGTTCTTC.